The clone carrying this T cell receptor beta chain occurred a few times. Its antigen is not identified. The sample is drawn from a study of T-cell reconstitution after alpha-beta-depleted transplantation in children. General study results and limits: One year post-transplant, T-cell counts and diversity were largely derived from T cells produced anew.

For TCRbeta, the library was prepared with unique molecular identifiers. Each CDR3 protein gets one entry after TCRdb re-called the PCR reads with MiXCR. Of over 45,000 distinct CDR3 sequences listed, 44% are singletons. From germline, CDR1 is MDHEN and CDR2 SYDVKM. The CDR3 is 15 amino acids. Between the trimmed V and J ends, which lost 2 bases and 1 base, there was a span of 10 bases. Sequenced here: PBMCs, mostly from graft donor cells, sampled 360 days after TCRalphabeta/CD19-depleted stem cell transplant. The chain has TRBV28 and TRBJ2-3; D gene uncertain. This clonotype originated in a male patient aged 5 to 17 who had a stem cell transplant for acute lymphoblastic leukemia, so the T cells may come from the graft donor. CDR3: CASSLSLDGTDTQYF. Here the CDR3 DNA reads TGTGCCAGCAGTTTAAGTCTGGACGGCACAGATACGCAGTATTTT.